This T cell receptor (beta chain) was obtained from a study of blood T cells in healthy people across ages. A second roughly 7 to 11 cycle PCR used barcoded and J-beta primers. TCRdb itself ran the 5' RACE reads through MiXCR, one entry per CDR3 protein. The data hold 1.5 million to 2 million distinct CDR3 sequences, with approximately 50% observed a single time. The authors extracted at least 5 micrograms of total RNA per sample. Germline V lookup: CDR1 SNHLY, CDR2 FYNNEI. Unmatched junction bases numbered 15, after V lost 3 bases and J lost 11 bases. The CDR3 runs 15 residues. The chain has TRBV2 and TRBJ2-5, with 7 bases identical to TRBD1. This sequence was found in a woman aged 40 to 50 in good health. The sample consisted of blood. DNA for the CDR3: TGTGCCAGCAGTGATCTAGGGACAGCCAACAATGAGCAGTACTTC. Protein sequence: CASSDLGTANNEQYF.